A single sample is the source of the 30 T cell receptor beta chains below, sequenced in a study of shared clonotypes between healthy human individuals. Produced via immunoSEQ multiplex PCR; TCRdb's table is partial and in-frame only. Among 600,000 to 750,000 clones listed, 55% to 75% were seen once. The sequencing input was memory CD4+ T cells sorted from blood. Subset of the sample: CD45RA-negative fraction. The receptors were sampled from a woman aged 25 to 39 in good health.

This chain links TRBV7-3 with TRBJ2-2; 11 bases agree with TRBD2. Germline-derived CDR1 and CDR2 are SGHTA and FQGTGA. V lost 5 bases, J lost 5 bases, and 7 bases stayed unmatched. This CDR3 spans 16 amino acids. In nucleotides, the CDR3 is TGTGCCAGCAGCCGTACTAGCGGGAGCCGGACCGGGGAGCTGTTTTTT. This sequence encodes CASSRTSGSRTGELFF. Full variable domain (missing parts from reference TRBV7-3 and TRBJ2-2): GAGVSQTPSNKVTEKGKYVELRCDPISGHTALYWYRQSLGQGPEFLIYFQGTGAADDSGLPNDRFFAVRPEGSVSTLKIQRTERGDSAVYLCASSRTSGSRTGELFFGEGSRLTVL.

The rearrangement joins TRBV27 to TRBJ2-7; 7 bases map to TRBD1. The CDR3 spans 15 residues. Germline CDR1 and CDR2: MNHEY and SMNVEV (reference sequence). The V and J ends lost 3 bases and 4 bases, in that order; junction bases with no gene match: 9. CDR3 nucleotides: TGTGCCAGCAGTTTGTCCGGGACAGTGCCTTACGAGCAGTACTTC. This encodes CASSLSGTVPYEQYF.

This rearrangement joins TRBV28 to TRBJ2-3; D perhaps matches TRBD2 (6 bases). Germline CDR1 reads MDHEN; CDR2 reads SYDVKM. The V gene lost 1 base and the J gene lost 0 bases, with 14 bases spanning the gap. This CDR3 is 17 amino acids long. The CDR3 sequence: CASSLFVGGISTDTQYF. The CDR3 DNA reads as TGTGCCAGCAGTTTATTCGTGGGCGGGATCAGCACAGATACGCAGTATTTT.

The V gene is TRBV5-1, the J gene TRBJ2-3; D not resolved. Trimming cost V 5 bases and J 2 bases, with 12 bases left between them. There are 14 residues in the CDR3. Germline CDR1 is SGHRS and CDR2 is YFSETQ. CDR3 sequence (DNA): TGCGCCAGCAGGACGGGCGAAACCACAGATACGCAGTATTTT. Translated: CASRTGETTDTQYF.

The genes are TRBV7-8 and TRBJ2-2; 9 nucleotides agree with TRBD1. Trimming at V came to 6 bases and at J to 5 bases, leaving 4 bases not matched to a gene. The length of the CDR3 is 14 residues. CDR1 is SGHVS, CDR2 FQNEAQ, per germline. The CDR3 region has the DNA TGTGCCAGCAGGGGGACAGGGAGTACCGGGGAGCTGTTTTTT. Amino acids: CASRGTGSTGELFF.

The DNA for the CDR3 is TGTGCCAGCAGCTTAGCGGGAGAACGCAATGAGCAGTTCTTC. Translation gives CASSLAGERNEQFF. V gene TRBV5-4 combines with J gene TRBJ2-1, with TRBD2 matching 8 bases. The germline gives CDR1 SGHNT, CDR2 YYREEE (reference sequence). The CDR3 consists of 14 residues. The junction had 4 bases not matched to a gene; V was cut back by 2 bases and J by 6 bases. Combining the CDR3 with reference TRBV5-4 and TRBJ2-1 gives the whole variable domain ETGVTQSPTHLIKTRGQQVTLRCSSQSGHNTVSWYQQALGQGPQFIFQYYREEENGRGNFPPRFSGLQFPNYSSELNVNALELDDSALYLCASSLAGERNEQFFGPGTRLTVL.

The table lists this clone with a few counts. CDR3 DNA sequence: TGTGCCAGCAGCTTAGGGGCGGGCAATATAAACAACTATGGCTACACCTTC. Translation: CASSLGAGNINNYGYTF. The gene calls are TRBV7-2 and TRBJ1-2; D gene unclear. The germline V gene encodes CDR1 SGHTA and CDR2 FQGNSA. Trimming shortened V by 1 base and J by 2 bases, and 17 bases separated the two germline ends. CDR3 length: 17 amino acids.

The chain combines TRBV28 with TRBJ1-4, with 8 positions matching TRBD1. The germline gives CDR1 MDHEN, CDR2 SYDVKM. The CDR3 is made up of 14 amino acids. The junction had 8 bases not matched to a gene; V was cut back by 6 bases and J by 8 bases. CDR3 region: CASRRQGLGEKLFF. CDR3 DNA sequence: TGTGCCAGCAGGAGACAGGGGTTGGGGGAAAAACTGTTTTTT.

The V and J genes are TRBV2 and TRBJ2-7; tentatively, D is TRBD2 (5 bases). This CDR3 spans 13 amino acids. Germline V gives CDR1 SNHLY, CDR2 FYNNEI. With 8 bases removed from V and 6 bases from J, the gap between germline ends came to 17 bases. CDR3 nucleotides: TGTGCCAGCGTAGCGAACCTCCTGGGCGAGCAGTACTTC. It yields the protein CASVANLLGEQYF.

This chain joins TRBV5-7 and TRBJ2-1, with 9 nucleotides matching TRBD2. TRBV5-7 is marked as an open reading frame, function uncertain. This CDR3 region has 16 residues. The V gene end was trimmed by 4 bases and the J gene end by 5 bases; junction bases not matched to a gene: 10. The CDR3 loop reads CASSRGVPSGNNEQFF. DNA for the CDR3: TGTGCCAGCAGCAGGGGTGTCCCTAGCGGGAACAATGAGCAGTTCTTC.

The chain links TRBV10-3 to TRBJ1-1; a possible D gene is TRBD1 (5 bases). The CDR3 loop spans 15 amino acids. Between the trimmed V and J ends, which lost 3 bases and 0 bases, there was a span of 11 bases. Germline-derived CDR1 and CDR2 are ENHRY and SYGVKD. This chain's CDR3 is CAISDWRGLNTEAFF. DNA for the CDR3: TGTGCCATCAGTGATTGGAGGGGATTGAACACTGAAGCTTTCTTT.

This clone occurred once. This chain links TRBV13 with TRBJ2-1; 11 nucleotides agree with TRBD2. CDR1 is PRHDT and CDR2 is FYEKMQ in the germline V gene (reference sequence). The junction had 9 bases not matched to a gene; V was cut back by 1 base and J by 1 base. This CDR3 spans 19 amino acids. The CDR3 nucleotides are TGTGCCAGCAGCTTAGTACGACTAGCGGGACTCGCTTCCTACAATGAGCAGTTCTTC. This codes for CASSLVRLAGLASYNEQFF.

The chain has TRBV10-3 and TRBJ1-5; the D gene is possibly TRBD1 (5 bases). The V gene lost 5 bases and the J gene lost 3 bases, with 8 bases spanning the gap. Germline V gives CDR1 ENHRY, CDR2 SYGVKD. This CDR3 contains 13 residues. The DNA for the CDR3 is TGTGCCATCAGTTTGACAGACAATCAGCCCCAGCATTTT. The encoded protein is CAISLTDNQPQHF.

The chain has TRBV2 and TRBJ1-1; 10 bases line up with TRBD1. CDR3 length: 17 amino acids. Germline V lookup: CDR1 SNHLY, CDR2 FYNNEI. V was clipped by 6 bases and J by 1 base; unmatched bases: 11. This chain's CDR3 is CASRLGQGFAGNTEAFF. The CDR3, as DNA: TGTGCCAGCAGGTTGGGACAGGGGTTCGCAGGGAACACTGAAGCTTTCTTT.

This rearrangement joins TRBV18 to TRBJ2-7; TRBD1 agrees at 7 bases. CDR1 is KGHSH and CDR2 is LQKENI in the germline V gene. V was clipped by 5 bases and J by 6 bases; unmatched bases: 7. The CDR3 runs 13 residues. The DNA for the CDR3 is TGTGCCAGCTCAGCCGACAGGGACGCCGAGCAGTACTTC. This gives the protein CASSADRDAEQYF.

The chain joins TRBV6-1 to TRBJ2-1; 8 positions match TRBD1. CDR3 length equals 14 residues. Trimming at V came to 2 bases and at J to 8 bases, leaving 5 bases not matched to a gene. Germline CDR1 MNHNS, CDR2 SASEGT. The CDR3 loop reads CASSELARGHEQFF. CDR3 in DNA: TGTGCCAGCAGTGAACTCGCCAGGGGGCATGAGCAGTTCTTC.

The table lists this clone with a few counts. V and J are TRBV5-1 and TRBJ2-7; no reliable D call. The CDR3 covers 14 residues. The V gene lost 0 bases and the J gene lost 5 bases, with 12 bases spanning the gap. The V gene's germline CDR1 is SGHRS and CDR2 YFSETQ. The DNA for the CDR3 is TGCGCCAGCAGCTTGGCGGAAGGGTTCAACGAGCAGTACTTC. Translating gives CASSLAEGFNEQYF.

V gene TRBV28 combines with J gene TRBJ2-2; the match to TRBD2 covers 7 bases. V shed 6 bases and J 5 bases; nucleotides not matched to a gene: 6. Per germline, CDR1 MDHEN and CDR2 SYDVKM. This CDR3 contains 14 residues. The CDR3 DNA is TGTGCCAGCAGGGTGGGAGGGGAAACCGGGGAGCTGTTTTTT. The encoded protein is CASRVGGETGELFF.

The chain combines TRBV7-8 with TRBJ1-1, with D maybe TRBD1 (6 bases). CDR1 and CDR2 from the germline V gene are SGHVS and FQNEAQ. The CDR3 is 14 residues long. The V gene lost 6 bases and the J gene lost 6 bases, with 17 bases spanning the gap. CDR3 nucleotides: TGTGCCAGCAGACTCCGCCAGGGGAAGGCTGAAGCTTTCTTT. Translating gives CASRLRQGKAEAFF.

The chain uses TRBV7-2 and TRBJ2-2, with D perhaps TRBD1 (6 bases). Germline loops: CDR1 SGHTA, CDR2 FQGNSA. CDR3 length: 16 residues. Between the trimmed V and J ends, which lost 5 bases and 7 bases, there was a span of 20 bases. The CDR3 sequence is CASSVRKEQGIGELFF. The DNA for the CDR3 is TGTGCCAGCAGCGTTAGAAAGGAGCAGGGGATCGGGGAGCTGTTTTTT.

This clone has a handful of counts. The chain carries TRBV7-9 and TRBJ1-1, with D unclear. V lost 5 bases and J lost 2, with 15 bases in between. The germline V gene has CDR1 SEHNR and CDR2 FQNEAQ (reference sequence). This CDR3 contains 15 residues. This CDR3 is CASSGGLNINTEAFF. The CDR3 region has the DNA TGTGCCAGCAGCGGAGGACTGAATATCAACACTGAAGCTTTCTTT.

This clone was counted a few times. The V gene is TRBV2, the J gene TRBJ2-3; 9 bases map to TRBD1. The CDR3 extends over 15 amino acids. Germline V gene lookup returns CDR1 SNHLY and CDR2 FYNNEI. Trimming removed 10 bases from V and 1 base from J; junction bases left unmatched: 9. The DNA of the CDR3 is TGTGCCACCTTCTACCGGGACAGGGGCACAGATACGCAGTATTTT. As protein: CATFYRDRGTDTQYF.

This chain connects TRBV11-1 to TRBJ1-2, with a tentative D call TRBD1 (5 bases). The CDR3 extends over 14 amino acids. Trimming cost V 5 bases and J 0 bases, with 10 bases left between them. The germline V gene encodes CDR1 SGHAT and CDR2 FQDESV (reference sequence). CDR3 bases: TGTGCCAGCAGCCGGGACGGAACTAACTATGGCTACACCTTC. The encoded protein is CASSRDGTNYGYTF.

The J gene is TRBJ2-1, the V gene TRBV19; possibly TRBD1 or TRBD2 for D (5 bases each). This CDR3 has 14 amino acids. Germline CDR1 and CDR2: LNHDA and SQIVND (reference sequence). V was trimmed by 5 bases and J by 3 bases, leaving 11 bases between them. In nucleotides, the CDR3 is TGTGCCAGTAGTCGGGAAAGGGGCTACAATGAGCAGTTCTTC. It is translated as CASSRERGYNEQFF.

The genes are TRBV19 and TRBJ1-4, with TRBD1 identical over 8 bases. This CDR3 comprises 14 residues. CDR1 is LNHDA and CDR2 is SQIVND in the germline V gene (reference sequence). V shed 6 bases, J shed 4 bases, and the junction held 4 bases outside the gene matches. CDR3 loop: CASSNTGGNEKLFF. The CDR3 nucleotides read TGTGCCAGTAGCAACACAGGGGGTAATGAAAAACTGTTTTTT.

Comments on this clone: Different DNA sequences within this sample yield the same CDR3. The chain is built from TRBV5-1 and TRBJ2-1; possible D gene TRBD2, 6 bases. V was trimmed by 0 bases and J by 6 bases, leaving 13 bases between them. The CDR3 runs 15 residues. Per germline, CDR1 SGHRS and CDR2 YFSETQ. CDR3 bases: TGCGCCAGCAGCTTGGGCGACCGGGACTTCAATGAGCAGTTCTTC. Residues: CASSLGDRDFNEQFF.

This chain links TRBV4-1 with TRBJ2-5; the match to TRBD2 covers 12 bases. Losses at the gene ends were 4 bases for V and 5 bases for J; bases not matched to a gene: 8. Germline V lookup: CDR1 MGHRA, CDR2 YSYEKL. This CDR3 region has 16 residues. The CDR3 is CASSRRLAGDEETQYF. The DNA for the CDR3 is TGCGCCAGCAGCCGCAGACTAGCGGGAGACGAGGAGACCCAGTACTTC.

This clone has at least ten counts. The chain combines TRBV2 with TRBJ2-5; no reliable D call. The V gene's germline CDR1 is SNHLY and CDR2 FYNNEI. The V end was cut by 3 bases, the J end by 3 bases, with 23 bases between. This CDR3 region has 18 residues. The CDR3, as DNA: TGTGCCAGCAGTGATGTATCCTGGGCGCGGTCGGAAGAAGAGACCCAGTACTTC. Protein product: CASSDVSWARSEEETQYF.

This chain joins TRBV27 and TRBJ1-5; tentative D call: TRBD1 (6 bases). The CDR3 runs 14 residues. CDR1 is MNHEY, CDR2 SMNVEV, per germline (reference sequence). V was pared by 0 bases and J by 4 bases, with 7 bases between. CDR3 sequence: CASSLSQGNQPQHF. The CDR3 DNA reads as TGTGCCAGCAGTTTATCCCAGGGGAATCAGCCCCAGCATTTT.

The chain combines TRBV5-1 with TRBJ2-7; 8 bases line up with TRBD2. The CDR3 extends over 14 amino acids. With 4 bases clipped from V and 3 bases from J, the junction kept 6 bases outside the gene matches. Germline assignment: CDR1 SGHRS and CDR2 YFSETQ. The CDR3 DNA follows: TGCGCCAGCAGCCAGACCGGGAGGGTCTACGAGCAGTACTTC. It yields the protein CASSQTGRVYEQYF. The complete variable domain, with remaining parts taken from reference TRBV5-1 and TRBJ2-7, reads KAGVTQTPRYLIKTRGQQVTLSCSPISGHRSVSWYQQTPGQGLQFLFEYFSETQRNKGNFPGRFSGRQFSNSRSEMNVSTLELGDSALYLCASSQTGRVYEQYFGPGTRLTVT.